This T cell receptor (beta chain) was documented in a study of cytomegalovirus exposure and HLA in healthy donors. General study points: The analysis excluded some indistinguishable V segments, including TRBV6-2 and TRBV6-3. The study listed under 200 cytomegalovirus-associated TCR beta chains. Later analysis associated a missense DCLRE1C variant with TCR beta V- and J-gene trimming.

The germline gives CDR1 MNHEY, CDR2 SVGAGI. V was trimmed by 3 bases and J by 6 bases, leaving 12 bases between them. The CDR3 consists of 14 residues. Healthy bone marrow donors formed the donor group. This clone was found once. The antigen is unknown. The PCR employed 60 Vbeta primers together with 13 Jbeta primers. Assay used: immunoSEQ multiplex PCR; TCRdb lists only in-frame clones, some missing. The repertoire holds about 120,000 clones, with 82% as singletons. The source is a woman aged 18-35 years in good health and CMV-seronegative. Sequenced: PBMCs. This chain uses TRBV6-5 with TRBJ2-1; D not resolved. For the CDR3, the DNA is TGTGCCAGCAGTTATGGAGCCTGGGTCAATGAGCAGTTCTTC. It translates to CASSYGAWVNEQFF.